This T cell receptor beta chain derives from a study of OX40 agonist ivuxolimab in advanced cancers. This clone was detected many times. Repertoires were generated with immunoSEQ multiplex PCR, while TCRdb's copy carries only in-frame clones and drops some. The sample shows over 15,000 clones, 76% of them seen only once. The germline gives CDR1 SEHNR, CDR2 FQNEAQ (reference sequence). This CDR3 region has 15 residues. V lost 5 bases and J lost 7; bases outside the gene matches: 7. The V gene is TRBV7-9, the J gene TRBJ2-2; 10 bases line up with TRBD2. The TCR sequence derives from an adult with an advanced solid tumor such as melanoma, head and neck, liver or kidney cancer. Sequencing was performed on CD4+ or CD8+ T cells sorted from blood, taken in a trial of the OX40 agonist ivuxolimab. The CDR3 reads CASSVPSGSIGELFF. In DNA, the CDR3 is TGTGCCAGCAGCGTTCCTAGCGGGAGTATCGGGGAGCTGTTTTTT.